This TCR beta chain was sequenced during a study of cytomegalovirus exposure and HLA in healthy donors. The CDR3 length is 15 residues. The V end was cut by 6 bases, the J end by 0 bases, with 15 bases between. Germline V gene sequence: CDR1 MNHEY, CDR2 SMNVEV (reference sequence). The PCR ran on 60 Vbeta and 13 Jbeta primers. The repertoire was sequenced with immunoSEQ multiplex PCR; TCRdb's copy has only in-frame clones and lacks some. This sample carries about 120,000 clones, about three quarters of them seen once, and the ten largest clones take roughly 3.1%. Sequenced material: PBMCs. This clonotype was obtained from a woman between 25 and 40 years old in good health and CMV-seropositive. V usage is TRBV27 and J usage is TRBJ2-7; the D gene is possibly TRBD1 (5 bases). CDR3 DNA: TGTGCCAGCAGCCCTTGGCAGGGAAGCTCCTACGAGCAGTACTTC. As protein: CASSPWQGSSYEQYF.